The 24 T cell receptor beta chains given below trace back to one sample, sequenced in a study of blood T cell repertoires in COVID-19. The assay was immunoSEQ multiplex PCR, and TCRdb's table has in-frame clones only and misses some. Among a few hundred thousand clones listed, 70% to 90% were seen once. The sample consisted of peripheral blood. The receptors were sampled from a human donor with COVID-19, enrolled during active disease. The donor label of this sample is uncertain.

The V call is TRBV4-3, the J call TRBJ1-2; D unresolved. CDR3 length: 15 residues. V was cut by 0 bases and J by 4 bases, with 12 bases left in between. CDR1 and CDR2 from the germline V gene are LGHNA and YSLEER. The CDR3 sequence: CASSQDFRSPYGYTF. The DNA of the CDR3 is TGCGCCAGCAGCCAAGATTTCAGATCCCCCTATGGCTACACCTTC.

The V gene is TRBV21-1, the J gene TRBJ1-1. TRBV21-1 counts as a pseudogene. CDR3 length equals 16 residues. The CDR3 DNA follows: TGTGCCAGCAGCAGGGGCCCGGGACTCCAGGGCACTGAAGCTTTCTTT. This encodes CASSRGPGLQGTEAFF.

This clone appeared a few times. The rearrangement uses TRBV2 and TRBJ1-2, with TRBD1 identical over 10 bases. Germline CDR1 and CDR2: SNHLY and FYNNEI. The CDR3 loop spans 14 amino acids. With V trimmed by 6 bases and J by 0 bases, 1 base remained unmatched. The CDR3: CASRDRGSNYGYTF. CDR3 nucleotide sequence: TGTGCCAGCAGGGACAGGGGGTCTAACTATGGCTACACCTTC.

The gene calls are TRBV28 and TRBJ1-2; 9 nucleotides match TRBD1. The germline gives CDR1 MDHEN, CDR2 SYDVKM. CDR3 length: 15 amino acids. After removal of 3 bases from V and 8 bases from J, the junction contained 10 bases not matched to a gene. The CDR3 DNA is TGTGCCAGCAGTTTGCCCATCGGGACAGGGCGCGGCTACACCTTC. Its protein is CASSLPIGTGRGYTF.

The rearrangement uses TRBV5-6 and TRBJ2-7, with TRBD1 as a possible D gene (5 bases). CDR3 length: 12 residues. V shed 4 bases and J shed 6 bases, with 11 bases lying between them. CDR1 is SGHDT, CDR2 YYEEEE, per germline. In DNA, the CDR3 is TGTGCCAGCAGCCGAATACAGGTCGAGCAGTACTTC. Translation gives CASSRIQVEQYF.

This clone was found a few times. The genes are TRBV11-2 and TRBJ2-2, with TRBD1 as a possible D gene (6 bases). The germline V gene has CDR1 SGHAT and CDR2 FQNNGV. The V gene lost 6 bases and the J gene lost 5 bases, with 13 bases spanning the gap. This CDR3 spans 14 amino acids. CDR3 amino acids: CASSPDRSTGELFF. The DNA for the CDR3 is TGTGCCAGCAGTCCGGACAGATCAACCGGGGAGCTGTTTTTT.

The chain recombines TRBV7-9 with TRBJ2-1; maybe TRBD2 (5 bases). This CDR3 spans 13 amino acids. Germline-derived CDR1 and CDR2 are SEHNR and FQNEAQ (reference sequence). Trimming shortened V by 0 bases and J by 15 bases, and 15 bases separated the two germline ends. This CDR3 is CASSLARRTAGFF. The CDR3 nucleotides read TGTGCCAGCAGCTTAGCGCGGAGGACCGCGGGGTTCTTC.

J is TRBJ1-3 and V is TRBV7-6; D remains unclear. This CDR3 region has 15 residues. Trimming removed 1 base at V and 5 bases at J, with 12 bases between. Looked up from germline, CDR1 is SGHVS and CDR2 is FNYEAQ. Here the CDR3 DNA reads TGTGCCAGCAGCTTAGGGCTCAGAGGCCGAAACACCATATATTTT. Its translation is CASSLGLRGRNTIYF. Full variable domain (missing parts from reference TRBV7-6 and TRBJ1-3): GAGVSQSPRYKVTKRGQDVALRCDPISGHVSLYWYRQALGQGPEFLTYFNYEAQQDKSGLPNDRFSAERPEGSISTLTIQRTEQRDSAMYRCASSLGLRGRNTIYFGEGSWLTVV.

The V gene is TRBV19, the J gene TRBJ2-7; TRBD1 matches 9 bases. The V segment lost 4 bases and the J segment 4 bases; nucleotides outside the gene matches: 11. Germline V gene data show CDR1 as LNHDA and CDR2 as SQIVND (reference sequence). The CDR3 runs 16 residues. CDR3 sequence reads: CASSTLSGTGLYEQYF. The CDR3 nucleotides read TGTGCCAGTAGTACGCTCTCCGGGACAGGGTTGTACGAGCAGTACTTC.

Written as DNA, the CDR3 is TGTGCCAGCTTCCCAGGGGGCGCGATGGGAAACACCATATATTTT. This encodes CASFPGGAMGNTIYF. This chain uses TRBV6-6 with TRBJ1-3; TRBD1 matches at 8 bases. The V and J ends lost 8 bases and 4 bases, in that order; junction bases with no gene match: 10. Germline lookup yields CDR1 MNHNY and CDR2 SVGAGI (reference sequence). This CDR3 has 15 amino acids.

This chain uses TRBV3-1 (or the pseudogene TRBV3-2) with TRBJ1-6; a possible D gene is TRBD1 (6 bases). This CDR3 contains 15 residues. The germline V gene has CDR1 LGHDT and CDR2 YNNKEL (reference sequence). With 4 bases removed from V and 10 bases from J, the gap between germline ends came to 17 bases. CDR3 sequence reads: CASSLGRGSWSPLHF. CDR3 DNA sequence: TGTGCCAGCAGCCTCGGAAGGGGGAGTTGGTCACCCCTCCACTTT.

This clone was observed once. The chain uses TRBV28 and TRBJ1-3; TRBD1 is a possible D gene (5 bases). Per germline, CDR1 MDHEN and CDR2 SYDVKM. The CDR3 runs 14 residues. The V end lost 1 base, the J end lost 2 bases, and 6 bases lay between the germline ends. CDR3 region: CASSLFRAGNTIYF. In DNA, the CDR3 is TGTGCCAGCAGTTTATTCAGGGCTGGAAACACCATATATTTT.

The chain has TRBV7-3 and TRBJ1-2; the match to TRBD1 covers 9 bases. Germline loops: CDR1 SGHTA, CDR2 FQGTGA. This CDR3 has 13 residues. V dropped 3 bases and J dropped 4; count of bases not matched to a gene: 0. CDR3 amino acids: CASSLTGGYGYTF. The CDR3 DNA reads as TGTGCCAGCAGCTTGACAGGGGGCTATGGCTACACCTTC.

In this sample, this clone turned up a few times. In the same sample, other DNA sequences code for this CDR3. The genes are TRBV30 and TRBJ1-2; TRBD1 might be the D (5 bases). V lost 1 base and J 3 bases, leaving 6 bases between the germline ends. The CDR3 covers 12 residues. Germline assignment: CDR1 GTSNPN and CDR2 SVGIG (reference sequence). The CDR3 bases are TGTGCCTGGAGTGGACAGTACTATGGCTACACCTTC. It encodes CAWSGQYYGYTF.

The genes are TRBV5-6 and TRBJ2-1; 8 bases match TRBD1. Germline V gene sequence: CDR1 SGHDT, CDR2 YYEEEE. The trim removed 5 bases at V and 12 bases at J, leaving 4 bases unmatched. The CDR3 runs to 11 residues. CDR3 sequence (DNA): TGTGCCAGCAGTTACGGGACAGGGCAGTTCTTC. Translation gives CASSYGTGQFF.

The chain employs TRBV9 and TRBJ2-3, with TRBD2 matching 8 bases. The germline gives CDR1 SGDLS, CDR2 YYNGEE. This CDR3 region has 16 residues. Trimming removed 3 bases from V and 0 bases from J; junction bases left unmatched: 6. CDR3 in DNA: TGTGCCAGCAGCGCCCTTAGCGGGGCTAGCACAGATACGCAGTATTTT. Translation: CASSALSGASTDTQYF.

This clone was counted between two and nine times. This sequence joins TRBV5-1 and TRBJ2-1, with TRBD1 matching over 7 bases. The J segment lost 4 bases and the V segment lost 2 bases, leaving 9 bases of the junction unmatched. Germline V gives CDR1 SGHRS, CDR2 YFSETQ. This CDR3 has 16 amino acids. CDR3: CASSLQGPPPYNEQFF. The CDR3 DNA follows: TGCGCCAGCAGCTTACAGGGGCCCCCTCCTTACAATGAGCAGTTCTTC.

The CDR3 DNA is TGTGCCAGCAGCTTGAGCGGTAGCACAGATACGCAGTATTTT. It translates to CASSLSGSTDTQYF. This rearrangement joins TRBV5-6 to TRBJ2-3; D is perhaps TRBD2 (5 bases). Germline-derived CDR1 and CDR2 are SGHDT and YYEEEE. This CDR3 has 14 amino acids. Trimming removed 1 base at V and 0 bases at J, with 6 bases between.

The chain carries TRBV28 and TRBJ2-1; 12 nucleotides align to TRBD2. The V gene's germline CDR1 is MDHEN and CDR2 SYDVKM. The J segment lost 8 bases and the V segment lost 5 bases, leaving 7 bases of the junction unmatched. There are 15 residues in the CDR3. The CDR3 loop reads CASSRTSGDLDEQFF. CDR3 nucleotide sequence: TGTGCCAGCAGTCGGACTAGCGGGGACCTAGATGAGCAGTTCTTC.

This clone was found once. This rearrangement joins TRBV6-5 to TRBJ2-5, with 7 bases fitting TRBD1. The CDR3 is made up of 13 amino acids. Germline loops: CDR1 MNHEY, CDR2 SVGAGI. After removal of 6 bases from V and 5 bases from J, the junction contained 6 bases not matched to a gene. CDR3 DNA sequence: TGTGCCAGCAGGCTAGGGGGCAGTGAGACCCAGTACTTC. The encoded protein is CASRLGGSETQYF.

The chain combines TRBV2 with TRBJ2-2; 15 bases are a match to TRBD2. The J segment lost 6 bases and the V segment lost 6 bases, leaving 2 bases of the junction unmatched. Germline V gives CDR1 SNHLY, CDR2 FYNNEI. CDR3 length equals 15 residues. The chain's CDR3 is CASSGLAGGSGELFF. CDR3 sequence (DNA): TGTGCCAGCAGCGGACTAGCGGGAGGGTCCGGGGAGCTGTTTTTT.

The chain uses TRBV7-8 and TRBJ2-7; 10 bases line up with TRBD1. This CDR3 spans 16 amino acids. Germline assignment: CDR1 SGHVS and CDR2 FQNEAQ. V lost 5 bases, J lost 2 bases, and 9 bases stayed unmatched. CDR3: CASSRGQGTQPYEQYF. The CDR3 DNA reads TGTGCCAGCAGCCGGGGACAGGGGACCCAACCCTACGAGCAGTACTTC.

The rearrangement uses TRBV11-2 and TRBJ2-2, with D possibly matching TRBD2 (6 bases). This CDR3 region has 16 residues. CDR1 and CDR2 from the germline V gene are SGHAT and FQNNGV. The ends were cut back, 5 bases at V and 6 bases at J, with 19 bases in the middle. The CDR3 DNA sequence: TGTGCCAGCAGCCCGAGACTAGATCTCCCGCCCGGGGAGCTGTTTTTT. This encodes CASSPRLDLPPGELFF.

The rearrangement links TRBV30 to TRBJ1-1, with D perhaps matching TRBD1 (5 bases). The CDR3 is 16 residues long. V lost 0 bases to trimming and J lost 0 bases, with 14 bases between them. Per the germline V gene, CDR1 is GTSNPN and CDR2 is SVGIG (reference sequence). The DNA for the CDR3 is TGTGCCTGGAGTGTAGGGCAGGGCATCATGAACACTGAAGCTTTCTTT. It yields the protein CAWSVGQGIMNTEAFF.